Presented here are 31 T cell receptor beta chains from one specimen sequenced in a study of OX40 agonist ivuxolimab in advanced cancers. The library was made by the immunoSEQ multiplex PCR assay. In its TCRdb copy, this immuneACCESS table keeps in-frame sequences only and misses some clones. Where compared with another copy, unresolved V genes explain less than half of these, and the others have no known cause. The sample table shows roughly 64,000 clones, and roughly 85% are seen once. 5% of the sample belongs to the ten largest clones. The source was CD4+ or CD8+ T cells sorted from blood, collected in a trial of the OX40 agonist ivuxolimab. These receptors were obtained from an adult with an advanced solid tumor such as melanoma, head and neck, liver or kidney cancer.

The chain combines TRBV4-2 with TRBJ2-7, with 7 bases lining up with TRBD1. Germline V gives CDR1 LGHNA, CDR2 YNFKEQ. The CDR3 loop spans 16 amino acids. The V gene end was trimmed by 4 bases and the J gene end by 5 bases; junction bases not matched to a gene: 14. CDR3 sequence: CASSLSSETGTHEQYF. CDR3 coding DNA: TGTGCCAGCAGCCTCAGCAGCGAGACAGGGACCCACGAGCAGTACTTC.

The genes are TRBV27 and TRBJ1-5, with unresolved D. The CDR3 is 13 amino acids. V was pared by 0 bases and J by 6 bases, with 6 bases between. In germline, CDR1 is MNHEY, CDR2 SMNVEV (reference sequence). CDR3 loop: CASSLSLGQPQHF. Here the CDR3 DNA reads TGTGCCAGCAGTTTATCCTTGGGTCAGCCCCAGCATTTT.

V and J are TRBV18 and TRBJ2-1; 13 nucleotides align to TRBD2. This CDR3 spans 15 amino acids. Germline trimming cut 3 bases from V and 7 bases from J; bases unmatched to any gene: 3. In germline, CDR1 is KGHSH, CDR2 LQKENI. CDR3 coding DNA: TGTGCCAGCTCACCGGGACTAGCGGGAATAAATGAGCAGTTCTTC. This translates into CASSPGLAGINEQFF. Variable domain in full (rest from reference TRBV18 and TRBJ2-1): NAGVMQNPRHLVRRRGQEARLRCSPMKGHSHVYWYRQLPEEGLKFMVYLQKENIIDESGMPKERFSAEFPKEGPSILRIQQVVRGDSAAYFCASSPGLAGINEQFFGPGTRLTVL.

The count of this clone is one. The V call is TRBV6-1, the J call TRBJ1-5; 7 bases align to TRBD1. CDR3 length: 13 residues. Germline loops: CDR1 MNHNS, CDR2 SASEGT. V lost 6 bases and J lost 7; bases outside the gene matches: 6. The CDR3 DNA reads as TGTGCCAGCAGCAAACAGGGGCAGCAGCCCCAGCATTTT. Protein sequence: CASSKQGQQPQHF.

V usage is TRBV9 and J usage is TRBJ2-2; the match to TRBD1 covers 9 bases. This CDR3 is built from 15 residues. V shed 4 bases, J shed 5 bases, and the junction held 6 bases outside the gene matches. Germline lookup yields CDR1 SGDLS and CDR2 YYNGEE. The CDR3 sequence is CASSLQGAGTGELFF. CDR3 DNA sequence: TGTGCCAGCAGCTTACAGGGGGCAGGGACCGGGGAGCTGTTTTTT.

This clone has only a few counts. This sequence joins TRBV4-1 and TRBJ2-3; 7 positions match TRBD2. Per the germline V gene, CDR1 is MGHRA and CDR2 is YSYEKL. V shed 1 base and J 2 bases; nucleotides not matched to a gene: 9. The CDR3 is made up of 17 amino acids. CDR3 DNA: TGCGCCAGCAGCCAAGGGATTAGCGGGTCCTCCACAGATACGCAGTATTTT. This codes for CASSQGISGSSTDTQYF.

V usage is TRBV7-8 and J usage is TRBJ1-3; a possible D gene is TRBD1 (5 bases). V lost 5 bases, J lost 0 bases, and 14 bases lay in between. The CDR3 runs to 16 residues. Germline lookup yields CDR1 SGHVS and CDR2 FQNEAQ. The CDR3 protein is CASSPAGGPSGNTIYF. In DNA form, the CDR3 reads TGTGCCAGCAGCCCTGCTGGGGGTCCCTCTGGAAACACCATATATTTT.

V and J are TRBV19 and TRBJ1-6, with D maybe TRBD1 (6 bases). The ends were cut back, 7 bases at V and 6 bases at J, with 16 bases in the middle. CDR1 and CDR2 (germline): LNHDA, SQIVND (reference sequence). The CDR3 consists of 15 residues. In DNA, the CDR3 is TGTGCCAGTACTGATTCGGGGGCGCTTAATTCACCCCTCCACTTT. Translated, it gives CASTDSGALNSPLHF.

The chain links TRBV5-1 to TRBJ2-3; unclear D gene. The V gene lost 3 bases and the J gene lost 5 bases, with 4 bases spanning the gap. The CDR3 is 11 amino acids. Germline V gene sequence: CDR1 SGHRS, CDR2 YFSETQ. The CDR3 coding sequence is TGCGCCAGCAGCTCGAGAGATACGCAGTATTTT. Translated, it gives CASSSRDTQYF.

The chain joins TRBV7-3 to TRBJ1-3; 11 nucleotides agree with TRBD1. V dropped 5 bases and J dropped 4; count of bases not matched to a gene: 7. This CDR3 has 16 residues. The germline V gene has CDR1 SGHTA and CDR2 FQGTGA. DNA of the CDR3: TGTGCCAGCAGCCTGGACAGGGGGCGGCTAGGAAACACCATATATTTT. It codes for CASSLDRGRLGNTIYF.

This clone was counted between two and nine times. The chain has TRBV30 and TRBJ1-5; the D is unclear. V was cut by 2 bases and J by 0 bases, with 5 bases left in between. Germline CDR1 reads GTSNPN; CDR2 reads SVGIG (reference sequence). The CDR3 loop spans 13 amino acids. The CDR3 loop reads CAWSRNSNQPQHF. CDR3 DNA sequence: TGTGCCTGGAGTAGGAATAGCAATCAGCCCCAGCATTTT.

V and J are TRBV12-5 and TRBJ2-5, with 11 bases lining up with TRBD2. The CDR3 contains 16 residues. CDR1 is LGHNT and CDR2 is FRNRAP in the germline V gene. V was clipped by 3 bases and J by 1 base; unmatched bases: 4. As DNA, the CDR3 is TGTGCTAGTGGTTTCCGACTAGCGGGATTCCAAGAGACCCAGTACTTC. Protein product: CASGFRLAGFQETQYF.

This chain joins TRBV5-4 and TRBJ2-5; 8 positions agree with TRBD1. In germline, CDR1 is SGHNT, CDR2 YYREEE (reference sequence). V was clipped by 4 bases and J by 5 bases; unmatched bases: 7. This CDR3 has 14 amino acids. CDR3 sequence (DNA): TGTGCCAGCAGCGTCCAGGGGGCCGTGGAGACCCAGTACTTC. Protein: CASSVQGAVETQYF.

In its sample, this clone was seen many times. CDR3 DNA sequence: TGTGCCAGCAGCCCCCGCAGAACGAACACCGGGGAGCTGTTTTTT. Translation: CASSPRRTNTGELFF. This chain uses TRBV14 with TRBJ2-2; D remains unclear. Trimming cost V 4 bases and J 0 bases, with 9 bases left between them. Per germline, CDR1 SGHDN and CDR2 FVKESK. The CDR3 sequence is 15 residues long.

The chain couples TRBV5-1 to TRBJ2-3, with D perhaps TRBD1 or TRBD2 (5 bases each). Trimming shortened V by 1 base and J by 0 bases, and 9 bases separated the two germline ends. CDR1 and CDR2 (germline): SGHRS, YFSETQ. The CDR3 contains 15 residues. CDR3 DNA sequence: TGCGCCAGCAGCTTGTCGGGACCAAGCACAGATACGCAGTATTTT. As protein: CASSLSGPSTDTQYF.

The CDR3 DNA reads as TGCGCCAGCAAAAGACAGGGGAGTAAGCAGCCCCAGCATTTT. Protein: CASKRQGSKQPQHF. J is TRBJ1-5 and V is TRBV23-1, with 8 bases lining up with TRBD1. TRBV23-1 is sorted into the ORF group, with uncertain function. This CDR3 region has 14 residues. Trimming cost V 7 bases and J 7 bases; bases outside gene matches: 9.

This clone has just one count. This chain links TRBV9 with TRBJ1-2, with 7 bases matching TRBD1. This CDR3 comprises 12 residues. Unmatched junction bases numbered 3, after V lost 6 bases and J lost 4 bases. Germline assignment: CDR1 SGDLS and CDR2 YYNGEE. The CDR3 here is CASTDRAYGYTF. For the CDR3, the DNA is TGTGCCAGCACTGACAGGGCCTATGGCTACACCTTC.

The DNA of the CDR3 is TGTGCCAGCAGCCGGGAGGAGACCCAGTACTTC. Translated: CASSREETQYF. The chain employs TRBV21-1 and TRBJ2-5; TRBD2 is the table's D call, not checked against the DNA. TRBV21-1 is a known pseudogene. CDR3 length: 11 amino acids.

The V call is TRBV11-2, the J call TRBJ1-3; D remains unclear. The ends were cut back, 5 bases at V and 0 bases at J, with 8 bases in the middle. Germline CDR1 and CDR2: SGHAT and FQNNGV. This CDR3 is built from 14 residues. Here the CDR3 DNA reads TGTGCCAGCAGCCTAGGATTCTCTGGAAACACCATATATTTT. This encodes CASSLGFSGNTIYF.

The chain is built from TRBV11-3 and TRBJ1-1, with no clear D. The CDR3 contains 13 residues. Germline V gives CDR1 SGHNT, CDR2 YENEEA. V was shortened by 6 bases and J by 3 bases, with 11 bases between the two germline ends. CDR3 sequence: CASSNNPDTEAFF. The DNA of the CDR3 is TGTGCCAGCAGTAATAACCCCGACACTGAAGCTTTCTTT.

The V gene is TRBV9, the J gene TRBJ2-3; D possibly corresponds to TRBD2 (5 bases). CDR1 and CDR2 (germline): SGDLS, YYNGEE. The CDR3 consists of 17 residues. V was cut by 0 bases and J by 5 bases, with 19 bases left in between. In DNA form, the CDR3 reads TGTGCCAGCAGCGTAGAGGGAGTTACAATTGCTCAAGATACGCAGTATTTT. It codes for CASSVEGVTIAQDTQYF.

Only a few counts were recorded for this clone. V gene TRBV19 combines with J gene TRBJ1-2; D possibly corresponds to TRBD1 (5 bases). Germline CDR1 is LNHDA and CDR2 is SQIVND (reference sequence). CDR3 length: 12 amino acids. V lost 6 bases to trimming and J lost 4 bases, with 9 bases between them. The CDR3 sequence is CASRRQTYGYTF. In DNA, the CDR3 is TGTGCCAGTAGGAGACAGACCTATGGCTACACCTTC.

A single count supports this clone. V usage is TRBV18 and J usage is TRBJ1-1, with D perhaps TRBD1 (5 bases). The CDR3 length is 15 residues. The V end was cut by 0 bases, the J end by 4 bases, with 12 bases between. The germline V gene encodes CDR1 KGHSH and CDR2 LQKENI. CDR3: CASSPPARGITEAFF. CDR3 coding DNA: TGTGCCAGCTCACCACCGGCTAGGGGAATCACTGAAGCTTTCTTT.

The genes are TRBV11-3 and TRBJ2-1; 8 nucleotides agree with TRBD2. Germline V lookup: CDR1 SGHNT, CDR2 YENEEA. Germline trimming cut 6 bases from V and 4 bases from J; bases unmatched to any gene: 8. This CDR3 is 15 amino acids long. CDR3 protein: CASSTGLAEYNEQFF. In DNA form, the CDR3 reads TGTGCCAGCAGTACAGGACTAGCCGAATACAATGAGCAGTTCTTC.

This chain uses TRBV7-9 with TRBJ2-1, with D perhaps TRBD1 or TRBD2 (5 bases each). Trimming cost V 5 bases and J 4 bases, with 21 bases left between them. This CDR3 spans 17 amino acids. Germline V lookup: CDR1 SEHNR, CDR2 FQNEAQ (reference sequence). CDR3 nucleotides: TGTGCCAGCAGCGCCCTCAGTCACGGGGCGCTTTACAATGAGCAGTTCTTC. Encoded protein: CASSALSHGALYNEQFF.

In DNA, the CDR3 is TGCGCCAGCAGCCTTACCGCCGTCGGATTCAACAAGGAGACCCAGTACTTC. It encodes CASSLTAVGFNKETQYF. The chain joins TRBV4-3 to TRBJ2-5; D call uncertain. This CDR3 has 17 amino acids. Germline values: CDR1 LGHNA, CDR2 YSLEER. Trimming pared 4 bases from V and 5 bases from J, leaving 23 bases between.

This chain links TRBV5-1 with TRBJ2-7; 8 nucleotides match TRBD2. CDR3 size: 15 residues. The V gene end was trimmed by 4 bases and the J gene end by 3 bases; junction bases not matched to a gene: 9. In germline, CDR1 is SGHRS, CDR2 YFSETQ. This CDR3 reads CASSTSGGKFYEQYF. DNA of the CDR3: TGCGCCAGCAGCACTAGCGGAGGCAAGTTCTACGAGCAGTACTTC.

The chain employs TRBV27 and TRBJ1-2; a possible D gene is TRBD1 (5 bases). Per germline, CDR1 MNHEY and CDR2 SMNVEV (reference sequence). The length of the CDR3 is 11 residues. V was clipped by 5 bases and J by 4 bases, with 5 bases between them. The DNA for the CDR3 is TGTGCCAGCAGTGGGGGCTATGGCTACACCTTC. It specifies CASSGGYGYTF.

The V gene is TRBV4-2, the J gene TRBJ1-1; D gene unclear. V lost 0 bases and J 0 bases, leaving 8 bases between the germline ends. This CDR3 has 15 amino acids. Per the germline V gene, CDR1 is LGHNA and CDR2 is YNFKEQ. As DNA, the CDR3 is TGTGCCAGCAGCCAAGAGAACGAGATGAACACTGAAGCTTTCTTT. Protein product: CASSQENEMNTEAFF.

This chain uses TRBV7-2 with TRBJ1-1; 9 bases align to TRBD1. The CDR3 consists of 14 residues. Germline-derived CDR1 and CDR2 are SGHTA and FQGNSA. Trimming removed 7 bases from V and 10 bases from J; junction bases left unmatched: 13. For the CDR3, the DNA is TGTGCCAGCACTCCACAGGGGGCGCAGTCCTCAGCTTTCTTT. It translates to CASTPQGAQSSAFF.

The chain is built from TRBV5-4 and TRBJ1-2, with D possibly being TRBD1 (5 bases). V was clipped by 4 bases and J by 3 bases, with 13 bases between them. Per germline, CDR1 SGHNT and CDR2 YYREEE (reference sequence). The CDR3 sequence is 14 residues long. CDR3 in amino acids: CASSTTVSDYGYTF. The DNA for the CDR3 is TGTGCCAGCAGCACGACAGTATCCGACTATGGCTACACCTTC.